The 22 T cell receptor beta chains reported below all come from one sample, sequenced in a study of control samples from healthy donors and cancer patients (dated by TCRdb to about 2020). The library came from the immunoSEQ multiplex PCR assay. Not all clones reach the TCRdb copy of this immuneACCESS table, which keeps in-frame sequences only. Checked studies attribute under half of the gap to unresolved V genes and leave the rest unexplained. The sample table shows 70,000 to 80,000 clones, and over 85% are seen once. 1.5% to 2% of the sample rests with the top ten. The sample was PBMCs. All receptors come from a woman in her fifties or sixties with head and neck cancer.

CDR3 region: CASTSYGGSYEQYF. The DNA of the CDR3 is TGTGCCAGCACCTCTTATGGCGGCTCCTACGAGCAGTACTTC. The chain couples TRBV7-8 to TRBJ2-7; no firm D call. V was cut by 7 bases and J by 0 bases, with 13 bases left in between. The CDR3 sequence is 14 residues long. The germline V gene encodes CDR1 SGHVS and CDR2 FQNEAQ.

V usage is TRBV6-2 or TRBV6-3 and J usage is TRBJ2-7, with D unresolved. V lost 2 bases and J 0 bases, leaving 11 bases between the germline ends. The CDR3 runs 15 residues. Germline lookup yields CDR1 MNHEY and CDR2 SVGEGT. The CDR3 loop is CASSYVAGSSYEQYF. CDR3 sequence (DNA): TGTGCCAGCAGTTACGTCGCTGGAAGCTCCTACGAGCAGTACTTC.

V is TRBV27 and J is TRBJ2-5, with D possibly being TRBD1 (5 bases). CDR1 and CDR2 (germline): MNHEY, SMNVEV (reference sequence). The CDR3 totals 13 residues. Trimming removed 3 bases at V and 3 bases at J, with 8 bases between. The CDR3 here is CASSFDREETQYF. CDR3 sequence (DNA): TGTGCCAGCAGTTTTGACAGAGAAGAGACCCAGTACTTC.

The chain has TRBV5-6 and TRBJ1-4; unclear D gene. This CDR3 contains 16 residues. Trimming took 1 base from V and 0 from J, leaving 10 bases between them. Germline loops: CDR1 SGHDT, CDR2 YYEEEE. The CDR3 sequence is CASSLKGPATNEKLFF. CDR3 coding DNA: TGTGCCAGCAGCTTGAAGGGCCCCGCAACTAATGAAAAACTGTTTTTT.

V is TRBV7-3 and J is TRBJ2-1, with 7 bases lining up with TRBD1. CDR1 and CDR2 (germline): SGHTA, FQGTGA. The CDR3 extends over 16 amino acids. Losses at the gene ends were 1 base for V and 3 bases for J; bases not matched to a gene: 6. The CDR3 sequence is CASSLKSGQLYNEQFF. Here the CDR3 DNA reads TGTGCCAGCAGCTTAAAGTCGGGACAGCTCTACAATGAGCAGTTCTTC.

The rearrangement joins TRBV5-4 to TRBJ1-4, with D hard to call. CDR3 length: 14 residues. CDR1 and CDR2 (germline): SGHNT, YYREEE (reference sequence). V was cut by 7 bases and J by 8 bases, with 18 bases left in between. CDR3 sequence (DNA): TGTGCCAGCTACCGGTCCGGGGAAGAGGAAAAACTGTTTTTT. It codes for CASYRSGEEEKLFF.

The chain carries TRBV5-4 and TRBJ1-6; the D gene is possibly TRBD1 (5 bases). V shed 3 bases and J shed 0 bases, with 13 bases lying between them. The CDR3 sequence is 17 residues long. Germline loops: CDR1 SGHNT, CDR2 YYREEE (reference sequence). The CDR3 sequence: CASSSGTESSYNSPLHF. The CDR3 DNA reads TGTGCCAGCAGCTCCGGGACGGAGAGCTCCTATAATTCACCCCTCCACTTT. The entire variable domain, with the rest obtained from reference TRBV5-4 and TRBJ1-6, is as follows: ETGVTQSPTHLIKTRGQQVTLRCSSQSGHNTVSWYQQALGQGPQFIFQYYREEENGRGNFPPRFSGLQFPNYSSELNVNALELDDSALYLCASSSGTESSYNSPLHFGNGTRLTVT.

The CDR3 sequence is CASSAGLAVETQYF. CDR3 bases: TGTGCCAGCAGCGCTGGACTAGCTGTAGAGACCCAGTACTTC. This chain joins TRBV7-7 and TRBJ2-5, with 8 nucleotides matching TRBD2. Trimming at V came to 5 bases and at J to 4 bases, leaving 6 bases not matched to a gene. CDR3 length equals 14 residues. Germline CDR1 reads SSHAT; CDR2 reads FNYEAQ (reference sequence).

The chain couples TRBV6-5 to TRBJ2-7; 7 bases agree with TRBD2. The junction had 6 bases not matched to a gene; V was cut back by 6 bases and J by 4 bases. Germline V gene lookup returns CDR1 MNHEY and CDR2 SVGAGI. This CDR3 spans 13 amino acids. The DNA of the CDR3 is TGTGCCAGCAGGGTTGGGGGGGAGTACGAGCAGTACTTC. Protein product: CASRVGGEYEQYF.

This chain links TRBV5-1 with TRBJ2-7, with D tentatively TRBD1 (5 bases). The CDR3 covers 14 residues. The germline V and J ends were trimmed by 0 bases and 5 bases, with 12 bases remaining between them. The germline V gene has CDR1 SGHRS and CDR2 YFSETQ. The CDR3 bases are TGCGCCAGCAGCTTGGCAGGGCAGGTGGACGAGCAGTACTTC. This codes for CASSLAGQVDEQYF.

J is TRBJ1-5 and V is TRBV6-5; D gene ambiguous. The V gene lost 2 bases and the J gene lost 7 bases, with 9 bases spanning the gap. The CDR3 extends over 13 amino acids. Germline V gene lookup returns CDR1 MNHEY and CDR2 SVGAGI. CDR3 bases: TGTGCCAGCAGTTACGGAATGGGGCAGCCCCAGCATTTT. It specifies CASSYGMGQPQHF.

This chain joins TRBV24-1 and TRBJ2-1, with 7 bases matching TRBD2. This CDR3 region has 15 residues. J gave up 0 bases and V 6 bases, and 4 bases lay outside the gene matches. Germline lookup yields CDR1 KGHDR and CDR2 SFDVKD. CDR3 sequence reads: CATSSGTTSYNEQFF. The CDR3 DNA is TGTGCCACCAGTTCCGGGACTACCTCCTACAATGAGCAGTTCTTC.

This clone was counted between two and nine times. The J gene is TRBJ2-3, the V gene TRBV5-1; 10 positions match TRBD2. Trimming removed 4 bases from V and 2 bases from J; junction bases left unmatched: 7. Germline V CDR1 and CDR2: SGHRS, YFSETQ. CDR3 length: 16 amino acids. CDR3 residues: CASSQGTSETTDTQYF. In nucleotides, the CDR3 is TGCGCCAGCAGCCAGGGGACTAGCGAGACCACAGATACGCAGTATTTT.

CDR3 amino acids: CASSSEFRTGALYF. DNA of the CDR3: TGTGCCAGCAGCTCTGAATTTCGGACAGGGGCTCTGTATTTT. The chain recombines TRBV11-2 with TRBJ2-3; 9 bases agree with TRBD1. This CDR3 is built from 14 residues. Germline CDR1 and CDR2: SGHAT and FQNNGV. Trimming removed 4 bases from V and 14 bases from J; junction bases left unmatched: 13.

V is TRBV5-8 and J is TRBJ1-2; 8 nucleotides line up with TRBD1. J lost 3 bases, V lost 4 bases, and 8 bases had no gene match. Germline CDR1 is SGHTS and CDR2 is YDEGEE. CDR3 length: 15 amino acids. Here the CDR3 DNA reads TGTGCCAGCAGCAGTGAATGGACAGGGCACTATGGCTACACCTTC. As protein: CASSSEWTGHYGYTF.

The chain couples TRBV6-6 to TRBJ2-7, with a possible D match to TRBD2 (6 bases). With 5 bases removed from V and 5 bases from J, the gap between germline ends came to 16 bases. Looked up from germline, CDR1 is MNHNY and CDR2 is SVGAGI (reference sequence). The CDR3 spans 14 residues. The CDR3 is CASSVREMSHEQYF. DNA for the CDR3: TGTGCCAGCAGTGTCCGGGAGATGTCCCACGAGCAGTACTTC.

The rearrangement joins TRBV7-2 to TRBJ1-3; D is uncertain. Trimming took off 1 base at V and 0 bases at J, with 4 bases between the two ends. Germline V gene data show CDR1 as SGHTA and CDR2 as FQGNSA. CDR3 length: 14 amino acids. Here the CDR3 reads CASSLGGSGNTIYF. The CDR3 nucleotides read TGTGCCAGCAGCTTAGGAGGCTCTGGAAACACCATATATTTT. Filled out from reference TRBV7-2 and TRBJ1-3, the complete variable domain reads GAGVSQSPSNKVTEKGKDVELRCDPISGHTALYWYRQSLGQGLEFLIYFQGNSAPDKSGLPSDRFSAERTGGSVSTLTIQRTQQEDSAVYLCASSLGGSGNTIYFGEGSWLTVV.

The genes are TRBV19 and TRBJ2-3, with D possibly matching TRBD2 (6 bases). Germline V gives CDR1 LNHDA, CDR2 SQIVND (reference sequence). V was clipped by 6 bases and J by 1 base, with 17 bases between them. The CDR3 extends over 16 amino acids. The CDR3 loop reads CASSDPRGGGTDTQYF. The CDR3 DNA reads as TGTGCCAGTAGCGACCCTCGGGGCGGGGGCACAGATACGCAGTATTTT.

The chain is built from TRBV18 and TRBJ1-2; no definite D call. Germline V gene sequence: CDR1 KGHSH, CDR2 LQKENI. The ends were cut back, 3 bases at V and 8 bases at J, with 19 bases in the middle. This CDR3 has 15 amino acids. The DNA of the CDR3 is TGTGCCAGCTCACCCCCCGGTGGAGGGTTCCACGGCTACACCTTC. It encodes CASSPPGGGFHGYTF.

The genes are TRBV7-2 and TRBJ2-2, with 8 bases lining up with TRBD2. The CDR3 consists of 14 residues. Germline CDR1 is SGHTA and CDR2 is FQGNSA. V shed 3 bases and J 4 bases; nucleotides not matched to a gene: 1. The CDR3 sequence: CASSFGRGTGELFF. CDR3 DNA sequence: TGTGCCAGCAGCTTCGGGAGGGGCACCGGGGAGCTGTTTTTT.

This clone appeared a single time. The V call is TRBV7-9, the J call TRBJ1-2, with 9 positions matching TRBD1. Losses at the gene ends were 3 bases for V and 7 bases for J; bases not matched to a gene: 9. CDR3 length: 15 amino acids. Germline V CDR1 and CDR2: SEHNR, FQNEAQ (reference sequence). The CDR3 region has the DNA TGTGCCAGCAGCTTTCAACAGGGGGCGTCGACTGGCTACACCTTC. Its translation: CASSFQQGASTGYTF.

This chain uses TRBV2 with TRBJ1-2; D not certain. CDR1 SNHLY and CDR2 FYNNEI come from the germline V gene. The CDR3 runs to 14 residues. Trimming took off 6 bases at V and 7 bases at J, with 18 bases between the two ends. The CDR3 coding sequence is TGTGCCAGCAGACCCTCGGGGTTGCGGGGTGGCTACACCTTC. This sequence encodes CASRPSGLRGGYTF.